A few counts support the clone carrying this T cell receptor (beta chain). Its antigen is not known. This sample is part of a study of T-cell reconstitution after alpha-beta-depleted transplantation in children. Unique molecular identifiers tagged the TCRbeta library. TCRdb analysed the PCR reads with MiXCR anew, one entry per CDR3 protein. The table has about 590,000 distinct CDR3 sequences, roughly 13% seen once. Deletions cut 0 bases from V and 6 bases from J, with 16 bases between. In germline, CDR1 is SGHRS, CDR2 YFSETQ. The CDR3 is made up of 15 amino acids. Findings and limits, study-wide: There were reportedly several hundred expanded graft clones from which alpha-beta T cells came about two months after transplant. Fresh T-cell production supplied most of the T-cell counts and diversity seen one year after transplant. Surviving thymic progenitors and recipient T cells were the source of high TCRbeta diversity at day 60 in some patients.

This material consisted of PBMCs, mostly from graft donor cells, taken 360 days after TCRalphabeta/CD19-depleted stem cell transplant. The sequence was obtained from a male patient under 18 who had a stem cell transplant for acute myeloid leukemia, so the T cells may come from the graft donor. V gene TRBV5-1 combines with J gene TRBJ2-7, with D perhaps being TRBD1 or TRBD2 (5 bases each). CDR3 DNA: TGCGCCAGCAGCTTGGGAATAGTCGGGGCGGCCGAGCAGTACTTC. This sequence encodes CASSLGIVGAAEQYF.